Listed below are T cell receptor beta chains from one sample, sequenced in a study of control samples from healthy donors and cancer patients. The method was immunoSEQ multiplex PCR; TCRdb's version includes in-frame clones alone and lacks a portion of them. The repertoire includes about 44,000 clones, over 75% of them detected once, and about 9.4% sits in the top ten. Sequencing used PBMCs. The receptors derive from an older woman with lung cancer. Each CDR3 is given with its conserved first and last residue. D genes are given only for firm matches. Not all rows give a size; the values are once, few, many and, for expanded clones, a class.

NA	few	TRBV6-5	TRBJ1-1	CASTFREESTEAFF	TGTGCCAGCACCTTCAGGGAAGAGTCCACTGAAGCTTTCTTT
TRBD1	NA	TRBV19	TRBJ2-2	CASSTGQAYTGELFF	TGTGCCAGTAGTACCGGACAGGCTTACACCGGGGAGCTGTTTTTT
TRBD1	NA	TRBV5-6	TRBJ1-2	CASSLPGTGGLYGYTF	TGTGCCAGCAGCCTACCCGGGACAGGGGGCCTCTATGGCTACACCTTC
TRBD1	NA	TRBV10-1	TRBJ2-7	CASSAGTGGGYEQYF	TGCGCCAGCAGCGCCGGGACAGGGGGCGGCTACGAGCAGTACTTC
TRBD1	NA	TRBV28	TRBJ2-5	CASSIRDRGETQYF	TGTGCCAGCAGTATACGGGACAGGGGGGAGACCCAGTACTTC
NA	few	TRBV18	TRBJ1-5	CASSPSGQTLNQPQHF	TGTGCCAGCTCACCGTCCGGACAAACCCTCAATCAGCCCCAGCATTTT
NA	few	TRBV9	TRBJ1-4	CASSVATGGNEKLFF	TGTGCCAGCAGCGTAGCGACAGGCGGGAATGAAAAACTGTTTTTT
NA	NA	TRBV19	TRBJ2-7	CASSTSPISYEQYF	TGTGCCAGTAGTACTAGCCCTATCTCCTACGAGCAGTACTTC
NA	NA	TRBV2	TRBJ2-7	CASSRDHGANSDEQYF	TGTGCCAGCAGTAGGGATCACGGCGCAAACAGCGACGAGCAGTACTTC
NA	NA	TRBV11-3	TRBJ1-1	CASSLGPGDTEAFF	TGTGCCAGCAGCTTAGGGCCCGGGGACACTGAAGCTTTCTTT
NA	NA	TRBV11-2	TRBJ2-1	CASTIQRNEQFF	TGTGCCAGCACCATCCAGAGGAATGAGCAGTTCTTC
NA	NA	TRBV12-5	TRBJ2-1	CASGSYQGSYNEQFF	TGTGCTAGTGGTTCTTACCAGGGCTCCTACAATGAGCAGTTCTTC
NA	NA	TRBV28	TRBJ2-2	CASSLFGRVGTENTGELFF	TGTGCCAGCAGTTTATTTGGTCGTGTGGGGACGGAGAACACCGGGGAGCTGTTTTTT
NA	NA	TRBV7-6	TRBJ2-1	CASSLSLALYNEQFF	TGTGCCAGCAGCTTATCCCTAGCGTTATACAATGAGCAGTTCTTC
NA	NA	TRBV30	TRBJ1-3	CAWSLGGSAGDTIYF	TGTGCCTGGTCGCTGGGGGGATCGGCAGGGGACACCATATATTTT
NA	NA	TRBV5-1	TRBJ2-3	CASNTGAGDTQYF	TGCGCCAGCAACACGGGAGCGGGAGATACGCAGTATTTT
NA	few	TRBV29-1	TRBJ1-4	CSVYGEKLFF	TGCAGCGTTTATGGTGAAAAACTGTTTTTT
TRBD1	once	TRBV28	TRBJ1-6	CASRGQPGQSLNSPLHF	TGTGCCAGCAGGGGGCAACCGGGACAGAGCCTTAATTCACCCCTCCACTTT
TRBD1	NA	TRBV29-1	TRBJ1-6	CSVEGTGNSPLHF	TGCAGCGTTGAAGGGACAGGGAATTCACCCCTCCACTTT
NA	NA	TRBV20-1	TRBJ2-7	CSGLLDYEQYF	TGCAGTGGGTTACTAGACTACGAGCAGTACTTC
NA	NA	TRBV5-5	TRBJ1-2	CASSSRTFHPLNYGYTF	TGTGCCAGCAGCTCACGCACCTTCCATCCCCTTAACTATGGCTACACCTTC
TRBD1	NA	TRBV6-5	TRBJ1-2	CASSYQTGAGGYTF	TGTGCCAGCAGTTACCAGACAGGGGCTGGTGGCTACACCTTC
NA	NA	TRBV28	TRBJ2-4	CASSFTLYGVAKNIQYF	TGTGCCAGCAGTTTTACCTTATACGGGGTAGCCAAAAACATTCAGTACTTC
NA	NA	TRBV24-1	TRBJ2-7	CATSELTYEQYF	TGTGCCACCAGTGAGCTTACCTACGAGCAGTACTTC
NA	NA	TRBV7-3	TRBJ1-3	CASRGSGNTIYF	TGTGCCAGCCGCGGATCCGGAAACACCATATATTTT
TRBD1	NA	TRBV28	TRBJ2-7	CASSLDEGAHYEQYF	TGTGCCAGCAGTTTAGACGAGGGGGCCCACTACGAGCAGTACTTC
NA	NA	TRBV7-2	TRBJ1-5	CASSLGQQNQPQHF	TGTGCCAGCAGCTTAGGGCAGCAAAATCAGCCCCAGCATTTT
NA	NA	TRBV11-2	TRBJ2-3	CASSLGASPSGTDTQYF	TGTGCCAGCAGCTTAGGTGCATCTCCAAGTGGCACAGATACGCAGTATTTT
NA	NA	TRBV19	TRBJ1-1	CASTKDSMNTEAFF	TGTGCCAGTACTAAGGACAGCATGAACACTGAAGCTTTCTTT
NA	NA	TRBV11-2	TRBJ1-1	CASSLEGARSTEAFF	TGTGCCAGCAGCTTAGAGGGGGCTAGAAGCACTGAAGCTTTCTTT
NA	NA	TRBV27	TRBJ1-1	CASRRFLRTEAFF	TGTGCCAGCAGACGTTTTTTAAGGACTGAAGCTTTCTTT
TRBD1	once	TRBV19	TRBJ1-2	CASSIMRTNRGPNYGYTF	TGTGCCAGTAGTATAATGAGGACCAACAGGGGGCCTAACTATGGCTACACCTTC
TRBD1	NA	TRBV11-2	TRBJ2-1	CASGQGSNNEQFF	TGTGCTAGCGGACAGGGATCGAACAATGAGCAGTTCTTC
NA	few	TRBV4-3	TRBJ2-5	CASSQEVERRETQYF	TGCGCCAGCAGCCAAGAAGTGGAGCGGCGGGAGACCCAGTACTTC
NA	NA	TRBV19	TRBJ2-1	CASNPSGSSYNEQFF	TGTGCCAGTAACCCCTCTGGTAGCTCCTACAATGAGCAGTTCTTC
TRBD1	NA	TRBV2	TRBJ1-2	CASSGIRDSSAGYTF	TGTGCCAGCAGTGGTATCCGGGACAGCTCAGCTGGCTACACCTTC
TRBD1	NA	TRBV30	TRBJ2-3	CAWKGQGPDTQYF	TGTGCCTGGAAAGGACAGGGCCCAGATACGCAGTATTTT
TRBD1	NA	TRBV30	TRBJ2-5	CAWRQGALETQYF	TGTGCCTGGAGGCAGGGGGCCTTAGAGACCCAGTACTTC
TRBD1	NA	TRBV7-6	TRBJ2-5	CASSFLQGASETQYF	TGTGCCAGCAGCTTTTTGCAGGGGGCAAGTGAGACCCAGTACTTC
NA	NA	TRBV7-9	TRBJ1-2	CASSEPGWDGYTF	TGTGCCAGCAGCGAACCAGGGTGGGATGGCTACACCTTC
NA	NA	TRBV7-9	TRBJ1-3	CASRKGAGNTIYF	TGTGCCAGCAGAAAGGGGGCTGGAAACACCATATATTTT
NA	NA	TRBV5-1	TRBJ1-5	CASSLVGAGDQPQHF	TGCGCCAGCAGCTTGGTCGGGGCCGGGGATCAGCCCCAGCATTTT
TRBD1	NA	TRBV19	TRBJ2-2	CASTRDREFTGELFF	TGTGCCAGTACCCGGGACAGGGAATTCACCGGGGAGCTGTTTTTT
NA	NA	TRBV7-9	TRBJ2-7	CASSFPGNEQYF	TGTGCCAGCAGCTTCCCAGGGAACGAGCAGTACTTC
NA	NA	TRBV10-3	TRBJ1-2	CAISERRQGTTVYGYTF	TGTGCCATCAGTGAGCGGCGGCAGGGAACAACCGTCTATGGCTACACCTTC
NA	NA	TRBV30	TRBJ2-7	CAWSVGHTYEQYF	TGTGCCTGGAGTGTAGGACACACCTACGAGCAGTACTTC
NA	NA	TRBV5-4	TRBJ1-1	CASSRDWGTEAFF	TGTGCCAGCAGCCGGGACTGGGGCACTGAAGCTTTCTTT
NA	NA	TRBV9	TRBJ2-2	CASSHAGPLTGELFF	TGTGCCAGCAGCCACGCCGGGCCGCTCACCGGGGAGCTGTTTTTT
NA	NA	TRBV12-3/TRBV12-4	TRBJ1-2	CASSLNGYYGYTF	TGTGCCAGCAGTTTAAACGGATACTATGGCTACACCTTC
TRBD2	NA	TRBV3-1/TRBV3-2	TRBJ2-1	CASSQVTGGYVNEQFF	TGTGCCAGCAGCCAAGTTACGGGAGGGTATGTCAATGAGCAGTTCTTC
NA	NA	TRBV30	TRBJ1-1	CVRRATEAFF	TGTGTCAGGAGGGCCACTGAAGCTTTCTTT
NA	NA	TRBV5-1	TRBJ1-1	CASSPATGSSEAFF	TGCGCCAGCAGCCCCGCCACAGGGTCCAGTGAAGCTTTCTTT
TRBD2	NA	TRBV5-4	TRBJ2-2	CASSPGLASNTGELFF	TGTGCCAGCAGCCCGGGACTAGCTTCGAACACCGGGGAGCTGTTTTTT
NA	few	TRBV19	TRBJ1-1	CASSNNRETEAFF	TGTGCCAGTAGTAATAACAGGGAAACTGAAGCTTTCTTT
NA	NA	TRBV7-3	TRBJ1-2	CASNPRGPVGNGYTF	TGTGCCAGCAACCCCCGGGGGCCAGTAGGGAATGGCTACACCTTC